Presented here are 4 T cell receptor beta chains from one specimen sequenced in a study of T cell changes during pregnancy in multiple sclerosis. The protocol was immunoSEQ multiplex PCR, while the TCRdb copy is restricted to in-frame clones and leaves out a portion. The table lists tens of thousands of clones, about nine tenths of them singletons. The sample here was peripheral blood, taken after pregnancy. These receptors were collected from a female donor in good health, enrolled as a control in a pregnancy study.

This chain joins TRBV9 and TRBJ2-3, with 14 bases fitting TRBD2. Germline V gives CDR1 SGDLS, CDR2 YYNGEE. This CDR3 comprises 19 residues. The V segment lost 6 bases and the J segment 3 bases; nucleotides outside the gene matches: 15. The CDR3 sequence is CASTRTSGGLGGGTDTQYF. The DNA of the CDR3 is TGTGCCAGCACCCGGACTAGCGGGGGGCTGGGGGGTGGGACAGATACGCAGTATTTT.

The CDR3 reads CASSDHPSQPQHF. For the CDR3, the DNA is TGTGCCAGCAGTGATCACCCCAGTCAGCCCCAGCATTTT. The chain is built from TRBV6-1 and TRBJ1-5; D gene unclear. Trimming cost V 3 bases and J 6 bases, with 9 bases left between them. Germline loops: CDR1 MNHNS, CDR2 SASEGT. The CDR3 has 13 residues.

V is TRBV2 and J is TRBJ2-5; TRBD1 is a possible D gene (5 bases). CDR3 size: 17 residues. Looked up from germline, CDR1 is SNHLY and CDR2 is FYNNEI. V gave up 0 bases and J gave up 5 bases, with 19 bases separating them. DNA for the CDR3: TGTGCCAGCAGTGAAGCTTGGGCAGTCCGGAAGGGGGAGACCCAGTACTTC. Residues: CASSEAWAVRKGETQYF.

The chain uses TRBV18 and TRBJ1-5; unclear D gene. The CDR3 sequence is 15 residues long. V lost 1 base, J lost 3 bases, and 10 bases lay in between. Looked up from germline, CDR1 is KGHSH and CDR2 is LQKENI. For the CDR3, the DNA is TGTGCCAGCTCACCACTTGAGGGATTCAATCAGCCCCAGCATTTT. Translation gives CASSPLEGFNQPQHF. Together with reference TRBV18 and TRBJ1-5, the CDR3 gives the full variable domain: NAGVMQNPRHLVRRRGQEARLRCSPMKGHSHVYWYRQLPEEGLKFMVYLQKENIIDESGMPKERFSAEFPKEGPSILRIQQVVRGDSAAYFCASSPLEGFNQPQHFGDGTRLSIL.